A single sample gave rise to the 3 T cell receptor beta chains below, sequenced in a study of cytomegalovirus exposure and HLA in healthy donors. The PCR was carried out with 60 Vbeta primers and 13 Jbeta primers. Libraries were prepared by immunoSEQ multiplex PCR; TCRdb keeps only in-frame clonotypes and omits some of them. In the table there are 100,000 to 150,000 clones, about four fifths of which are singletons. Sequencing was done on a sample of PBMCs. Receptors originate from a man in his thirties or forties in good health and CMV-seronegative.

In nucleotides, the CDR3 is TGCGCCAGCAGCCGCTGGGAGAATGAAAAACTGTTTTTT. Residues: CASSRWENEKLFF. The chain has TRBV4-1 and TRBJ1-4; D remains ambiguous. The CDR3 spans 13 residues. Germline CDR1 and CDR2: MGHRA and YSYEKL. V shed 4 bases and J shed 5 bases, with 8 bases lying between them.

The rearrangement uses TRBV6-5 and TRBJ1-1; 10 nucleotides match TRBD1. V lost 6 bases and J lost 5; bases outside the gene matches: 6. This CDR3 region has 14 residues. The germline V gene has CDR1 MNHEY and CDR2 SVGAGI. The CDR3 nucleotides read TGTGCCAGCAGCCGGACAGGGGGTGGGACTGAAGCTTTCTTT. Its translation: CASSRTGGGTEAFF.

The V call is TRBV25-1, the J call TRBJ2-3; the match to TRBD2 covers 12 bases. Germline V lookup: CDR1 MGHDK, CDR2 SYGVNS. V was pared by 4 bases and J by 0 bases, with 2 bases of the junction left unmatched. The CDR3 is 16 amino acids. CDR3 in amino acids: CASSAGTSGSTDTQYF. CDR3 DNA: TGTGCCAGCAGTGCTGGGACTAGCGGGAGCACAGATACGCAGTATTTT.